This TCR beta chain was sequenced for a study of control samples from healthy donors and cancer patients. Deletions cut 2 bases from V and 0 bases from J, with 8 bases between. In germline, CDR1 is SGHRS, CDR2 YFSETQ. This CDR3 has 14 residues. The repertoire was sequenced with immunoSEQ multiplex PCR; TCRdb's copy has only in-frame clones and lacks some. The top ten hold 0.55% to 0.7% of the sample, which has 150,000 to 200,000 clones, more than 85% seen once. The rearrangement joins TRBV5-1 to TRBJ1-1; D remains unclear. The sequenced sample was blood. The sequence was collected from a woman aged 25 to 45 in good health. The CDR3 here is CASSFRDMNTEAFF. In DNA form, the CDR3 reads TGCGCCAGCAGCTTTAGGGATATGAACACTGAAGCTTTCTTT.